This TCR beta chain was recorded in a study of brain T cells in children with intractable seizures. Assay used: immunoSEQ multiplex PCR; TCRdb lists only in-frame clones, some missing. The table has fewer than 150,000 clones, 90% to 95% seen once. With regard to this clone: Antigen unknown.

Whole-study findings and limits: Viral specificity was inferred only from CDR3 similarity; HCMV serostatus was unknown.

Germline values: CDR1 MNHEY, CDR2 SMNVEV (reference sequence). The CDR3 is 20 residues long. The J segment lost 0 bases and the V segment lost 5 bases, leaving 16 bases of the junction unmatched. The chain is built from TRBV27 and TRBJ1-5; 10 bases map to TRBD1. The source material was peripheral blood, sampled at surgery. The origin of this receptor is a boy under two years old with hemimegalencephaly and intractable seizures. The CDR3 region is CASSPLIPGQGFNSNQPQHF. CDR3 nucleotides: TGTGCCAGCAGTCCCTTAATTCCGGGACAGGGGTTCAATAGCAATCAGCCCCAGCATTTT.